The 28 T cell receptor beta chains in this list originate from one sample, sequenced in a study of blood T cell repertoires in COVID-19. Generated by immunoSEQ multiplex PCR, the TCRdb table keeps only in-frame clones and is missing some. This sample has 70,000 to 85,000 clones, with around nine tenths found just once. Material for sequencing was peripheral blood. Receptors originate from an older woman with acute or convalescent COVID-19.

This clone was seen just once. The genes are TRBV2 and TRBJ2-5; D gene ambiguous. V was clipped by 3 bases and J by 5 bases, with 10 bases between them. The CDR3 length is 13 residues. The germline gives CDR1 SNHLY, CDR2 FYNNEI. In DNA form, the CDR3 reads TGTGCCAGCAGTGACACTAATGGGGAGACCCAGTACTTC. Its translation is CASSDTNGETQYF.

The chain recombines TRBV9 with TRBJ1-1; a possible D gene is TRBD1 (6 bases). The CDR3 consists of 13 residues. V dropped 3 bases and J dropped 6 bases, with 12 bases sitting between them. Per the germline V gene, CDR1 is SGDLS and CDR2 is YYNGEE. CDR3: CASSEGVEAEAFF. The DNA of the CDR3 is TGTGCCAGCAGCGAGGGGGTTGAGGCTGAAGCTTTCTTT.

The V gene is TRBV6-6, the J gene TRBJ2-7; the match to TRBD1 covers 8 bases. The V segment lost 3 bases and the J segment 4 bases; nucleotides outside the gene matches: 8. The CDR3 contains 15 residues. Germline values: CDR1 MNHNY, CDR2 SVGAGI (reference sequence). The CDR3, as DNA: TGTGCCAGCAGTTATTCAGGACAGGGTAGATACGAGCAGTACTTC. Residues: CASSYSGQGRYEQYF.

V is TRBV29-1 and J is TRBJ2-1; 9 bases line up with TRBD2. Germline CDR1 reads SQVTM; CDR2 reads ANQGSEA. V was pared by 4 bases and J by 2 bases, with 12 bases of the junction left unmatched. This CDR3 is built from 17 residues. The CDR3 loop is CSVATAATSGTYNEQFF. Here the CDR3 DNA reads TGCAGCGTTGCTACTGCTGCGACTAGCGGCACCTACAATGAGCAGTTCTTC.

V is TRBV11-2 and J is TRBJ2-2; 10 positions match TRBD1. V gave up 6 bases and J gave up 3 bases; unmatched junction bases: 4. This CDR3 contains 15 residues. Looked up from germline, CDR1 is SGHAT and CDR2 is FQNNGV. This chain's CDR3 is CASRRTGGDTGELFF. CDR3 in DNA: TGTGCCAGCAGAAGGACAGGGGGGGACACCGGGGAGCTGTTTTTT.

The J gene is TRBJ1-2, the V gene TRBV4-1; 9 nucleotides match TRBD1. This CDR3 comprises 16 residues. CDR1 is MGHRA, CDR2 YSYEKL, per germline. J lost 5 bases, V lost 3 bases, and 10 bases had no gene match. Here the CDR3 reads CASSHKQGAPRYGYTF. CDR3 nucleotide sequence: TGCGCCAGCAGCCACAAACAGGGGGCCCCTAGGTATGGCTACACCTTC.

CDR3 sequence (DNA): TGTGCCAGCAGCTTAGAAGGTGGGAGGGAGGGGACCAACTACAATGAGCAGTTCTTC. This gives the protein CASSLEGGREGTNYNEQFF. The chain uses TRBV11-2 and TRBJ2-1; 7 nucleotides line up with TRBD2. CDR3 length equals 19 residues. J lost 3 bases, V lost 0 bases, and 14 bases had no gene match. Germline-derived CDR1 and CDR2 are SGHAT and FQNNGV.

This clone was counted a single time. V and J are TRBV5-1 and TRBJ2-6; maybe TRBD1 (5 bases). The CDR3 is made up of 19 amino acids. The V gene lost 0 bases and the J gene lost 0 bases, with 16 bases spanning the gap. CDR1 is SGHRS and CDR2 is YFSETQ in the germline V gene. The CDR3, as DNA: TGCGCCAGCAGCTTGGCCGAACAGGCTGCCTACTCTGGGGCCAACGTCCTGACTTTC. Its translation: CASSLAEQAAYSGANVLTF.

The rearrangement links TRBV7-2 to TRBJ1-1; TRBD1 is a possible D gene (5 bases). The CDR3 consists of 16 residues. Germline CDR1 and CDR2: SGHTA and FQGNSA. V was trimmed by 2 bases and J by 0 bases, leaving 13 bases between them. Here the CDR3 DNA reads TGTGCCAGCAGCTTAACGGGGGGGGTTGTGAACACTGAAGCTTTCTTT. It yields the protein CASSLTGGVVNTEAFF.

The chain combines TRBV4-1 with TRBJ2-1; a weak D match, TRBD1 (6 bases). The CDR3 sequence is 12 residues long. Germline values: CDR1 MGHRA, CDR2 YSYEKL. V lost 4 bases and J lost 9, with 10 bases in between. CDR3 sequence (DNA): TGCGCCAGCAGCCGCAGGGGATTTGAGCAGTTCTTC. Its protein is CASSRRGFEQFF.

The rearrangement joins TRBV27 to TRBJ2-6; no firm D call. Germline-derived CDR1 and CDR2 are MNHEY and SMNVEV (reference sequence). The germline V and J ends were trimmed by 7 bases and 4 bases, with 11 bases remaining between them. The CDR3 has 14 residues. The CDR3 bases are TGTGCCAGCACCTCCCTGGCAGGGGCCAACGTCCTGACTTTC. Protein: CASTSLAGANVLTF.

This chain links TRBV5-5 with TRBJ2-1, with D perhaps matching TRBD2 (6 bases). Per germline, CDR1 SGHKS and CDR2 YYEKEE (reference sequence). This CDR3 region has 16 residues. Trimming pared 0 bases from V and 7 bases from J, leaving 17 bases between. DNA for the CDR3: TGTGCCAGCAGCTTGGGCACGGGAGCCTCTCGGAATGAGCAGTTCTTC. It is translated as CASSLGTGASRNEQFF.

This chain joins TRBV4-1 and TRBJ1-1; no definite D call. Germline CDR1 reads MGHRA; CDR2 reads YSYEKL. CDR3 length equals 13 residues. The V and J ends lost 1 base and 2 bases respectively, with 5 bases between them. The CDR3 nucleotides read TGCGCCAGCAGCCAAGTAGTAAACACTGAAGCTTTCTTT. Residues: CASSQVVNTEAFF.

The J gene is TRBJ2-2, the V gene TRBV7-9; D is perhaps TRBD2 (5 bases). Germline loops: CDR1 SEHNR, CDR2 FQNEAQ (reference sequence). Trimming removed 0 bases from V and 6 bases from J, with 8 bases in between. This CDR3 comprises 14 residues. CDR3 sequence (DNA): TGTGCCAGCAGCTTAGCGAGAGGGTCCGGGGAGCTGTTTTTT. Translation gives CASSLARGSGELFF.

The chain uses TRBV20-1 and TRBJ2-3, with 8 bases that match TRBD1. The V segment lost 3 bases and the J segment 2 bases; nucleotides outside the gene matches: 7. The CDR3 totals 15 residues. Germline V CDR1 and CDR2: DFQATT, SNEGSKA (reference sequence). The CDR3 DNA is TGCAGTGCTAGTCAGGGGGCGCAGAACACAGATACGCAGTATTTT. Its protein product is CSASQGAQNTDTQYF.

The V call is TRBV3-1 (or the pseudogene TRBV3-2), the J call TRBJ2-3, with D tentatively TRBD2 (5 bases). Germline V gene data show CDR1 as LGHDT and CDR2 as YNNKEL (reference sequence). The CDR3 has 15 residues. Trimming took 1 base from V and 2 from J, leaving 10 bases between them. CDR3 in amino acids: CASSQGRTNTDTQYF. The CDR3 nucleotides read TGTGCCAGCAGCCAAGGGAGGACCAACACAGATACGCAGTATTTT.

The chain joins TRBV24-1 to TRBJ2-3, with 7 bases lining up with TRBD2. The junction had 6 bases not matched to a gene; V was cut back by 5 bases and J by 2 bases. From germline, CDR1 is KGHDR and CDR2 SFDVKD. The CDR3 sequence is 15 residues long. The CDR3 spells CATSGGSPSTDTQYF. CDR3 nucleotides: TGTGCCACCAGTGGCGGGAGCCCTTCCACAGATACGCAGTATTTT.

This chain joins TRBV2 and TRBJ2-7; D unclear. There are 11 residues in the CDR3. Germline V CDR1 and CDR2: SNHLY, FYNNEI. Between the trimmed V and J ends, which lost 6 bases and 2 bases, there was a span of 5 bases. The DNA of the CDR3 is TGTGCCAGCAGACAAGCCTACGAGCAGTACTTC. Translation gives CASRQAYEQYF.

In its sample, this clone was seen a few times. This rearrangement joins TRBV6-2 or TRBV6-3 to TRBJ2-7; TRBD2 matches at 9 bases. CDR3 length: 15 amino acids. The V gene's germline CDR1 is MNHEY and CDR2 SVGEGT. V shed 2 bases, J shed 3 bases, and the junction held 5 bases outside the gene matches. CDR3 bases: TGTGCCAGCAGTTACCGGACTAGCGTTATCTACGAGCAGTACTTC. As protein: CASSYRTSVIYEQYF.

The chain is built from TRBV9 and TRBJ1-3; D gene unclear. V lost 3 bases to trimming and J lost 0 bases, with 13 bases between them. The CDR3 loop spans 16 amino acids. Germline CDR1 SGDLS, CDR2 YYNGEE. CDR3 in amino acids: CASSGLGTSSGNTIYF. The CDR3 coding sequence is TGTGCCAGCAGCGGACTCGGCACCTCCTCTGGAAACACCATATATTTT.

V is TRBV28 and J is TRBJ1-2, with TRBD1 matching over 10 bases. This CDR3 contains 16 residues. Losses at the gene ends were 2 bases for V and 1 base for J; bases not matched to a gene: 4. Germline V CDR1 and CDR2: MDHEN, SYDVKM. Here the CDR3 DNA reads TGTGCCAGCAGTTTAACGGGACAGGGGATTAACTATGGCTACACCTTC. Its protein product is CASSLTGQGINYGYTF.

The chain has TRBV4-3 and TRBJ2-1; 8 nucleotides line up with TRBD2. Germline V CDR1 and CDR2: LGHNA, YSLEER. V lost 0 bases, J lost 2 bases, and 6 bases stayed unmatched. This CDR3 region has 17 residues. The CDR3 is CASSQDPGGLPYNEQFF. The CDR3 region has the DNA TGCGCCAGCAGCCAAGATCCGGGGGGGCTACCCTACAATGAGCAGTTCTTC.

This sequence joins TRBV7-9 and TRBJ2-3; TRBD2 matches at 14 bases. Unmatched junction bases numbered 10, after V lost 5 bases and J lost 3 bases. CDR3 length: 18 residues. CDR1 SEHNR and CDR2 FQNEAQ come from the germline V gene (reference sequence). Written as DNA, the CDR3 is TGTGCCAGCAGCCTCTACGGGACTAGCGGGGGTTCGACAGATACGCAGTATTTT. Its translation: CASSLYGTSGGSTDTQYF.

V gene TRBV18 combines with J gene TRBJ2-7, with a tentative D call TRBD1 (5 bases). CDR3 size: 14 residues. Germline-derived CDR1 and CDR2 are KGHSH and LQKENI. V lost 3 bases and J 3 bases, leaving 12 bases between the germline ends. CDR3 region: CASSPVVGDYEQYF. The CDR3 nucleotides are TGTGCCAGCTCACCCGTCGTAGGGGACTACGAGCAGTACTTC.

CDR3 nucleotide sequence: TGTGCCAGCAGTGCGACTCCAGAGACCCAGTACTTC. It specifies CASSATPETQYF. V and J are TRBV6-2 or TRBV6-3 and TRBJ2-5, with D unclear. The V end lost 5 bases, the J end lost 4 bases, and 8 bases lay between the germline ends. The CDR3 has 12 amino acids. From germline, CDR1 is MNHEY and CDR2 SVGEGT.

The V and J genes are TRBV24-1 and TRBJ2-1; D is ambiguous. V dropped 9 bases and J dropped 4 bases, with 6 bases sitting between them. Per the germline V gene, CDR1 is KGHDR and CDR2 is SFDVKD. CDR3 length: 11 residues. The CDR3, as DNA: TGTGCCACCCAACGGTACAATGAGCAGTTCTTC. Translated, it gives CATQRYNEQFF.

The V gene is TRBV5-8, the J gene TRBJ2-6; D might be TRBD1 (7 bases). Trimming shortened V by 4 bases and J by 2 bases, and 16 bases separated the two germline ends. The germline V gene encodes CDR1 SGHTS and CDR2 YDEGEE. There are 17 residues in the CDR3. As DNA, the CDR3 is TGTGCCAGCAGCCACCGAACAGGGGAGGCTGGGGCCAACGTCCTGACTTTC. Amino acids: CASSHRTGEAGANVLTF.

CDR3 sequence reads: CASSDSVFLTEAFF. The CDR3 nucleotides read TGCGCCAGCAGCGATTCAGTTTTCCTCACTGAAGCTTTCTTT. This rearrangement joins TRBV4-1 to TRBJ1-1; no definite D call. CDR1 is MGHRA and CDR2 is YSYEKL in the germline V gene. The ends were cut back, 5 bases at V and 4 bases at J, with 14 bases in the middle. The CDR3 sequence is 14 residues long.